This T cell receptor beta chain was profiled in a study of shared clonotypes between healthy human individuals. Regarding the study as a whole: Naive CD4 clonotype sharing across several donors was approximately 5%. Clonotype sharing among donors, it was expected, would be affected by sequencing depth. Non-shared clonotypes had lower generation probabilities than those shared by all four donors.

With regard to this clone: Its antigen is not identified.

V was pared by 5 bases and J by 8 bases, with 10 bases between. This CDR3 comprises 12 residues. In germline, CDR1 is MDHEN, CDR2 SYDVKM. Each sample came from a Caucasian adult donor living in Nashville, Tennessee. Sequencing used immunoSEQ multiplex PCR; TCRdb keeps in-frame clones, though not all of them. The data show about 2.5 million clones, about 90% seen once. This clonotype was obtained from a man between 18 and 29 years old in good health. Some clones in this sample may be carry-over from other donors' samples. Source material: naive CD4+ T cells from PBMCs. Sample subset: CD45RA+ positively selected. This chain uses TRBV28 with TRBJ1-3; unclear D gene. The CDR3 protein is CASSPPTDTIYF. The CDR3 region has the DNA TGTGCCAGCAGTCCCCCCACAGACACCATATATTTT.